This TCR beta chain stems from a study of CD8 T cells in Susac syndrome. Germline V gives CDR1 SGHVS, CDR2 FNYEAQ. The V end lost 5 bases, the J end lost 5 bases, and 15 bases lay between the germline ends. The CDR3 spans 14 residues. Random hexamers primed reverse transcription of about 0.45 to 1 ug RNA. Amplification of TCR beta CDR3 by immunoSEQ multiplex PCR spanned 54 Vbeta and 13 Jbeta. TCRdb itself ran the immunoSEQ multiplex PCR reads through MiXCR, one entry per CDR3 protein. The sample has under 200,000 distinct CDR3 sequences; more than 85% are singletons. Negative magnetic isolation gave CD8+ and CD4+ cells; FACS enriched CD8+ TEMRA.

The V call is TRBV7-6, the J call TRBJ2-5; a weak D match, TRBD1 (6 bases). This receptor was taken from a human donor with Susac syndrome. Sequencing input: CD8+ T cells from PBMCs. The CDR3 protein is CASSALQGTETQYF. CDR3 nucleotides: TGTGCCAGCAGCGCGCTACAGGGAACGGAGACCCAGTACTTC.